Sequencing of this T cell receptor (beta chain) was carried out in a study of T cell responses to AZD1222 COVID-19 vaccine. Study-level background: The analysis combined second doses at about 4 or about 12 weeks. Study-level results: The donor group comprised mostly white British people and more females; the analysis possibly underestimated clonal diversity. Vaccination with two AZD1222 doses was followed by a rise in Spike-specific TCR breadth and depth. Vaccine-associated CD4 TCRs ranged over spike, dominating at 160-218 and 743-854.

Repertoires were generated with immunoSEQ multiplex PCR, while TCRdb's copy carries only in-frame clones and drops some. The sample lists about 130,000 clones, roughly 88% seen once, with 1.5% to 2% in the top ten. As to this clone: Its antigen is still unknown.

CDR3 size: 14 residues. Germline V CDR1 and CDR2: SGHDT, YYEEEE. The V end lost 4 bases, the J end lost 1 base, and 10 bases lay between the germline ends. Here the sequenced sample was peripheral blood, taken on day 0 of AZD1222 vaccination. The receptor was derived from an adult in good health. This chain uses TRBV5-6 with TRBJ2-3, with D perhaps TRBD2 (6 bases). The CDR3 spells CASSPERGTDTQYF. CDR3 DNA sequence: TGTGCCAGCAGCCCCGAGCGGGGCACAGATACGCAGTATTTT.